This section outlines one T cell receptor beta chain sequence together with its context. What it binds is unknown. This sample is part of a study of a mutant IDH1 vaccine in newly diagnosed glioma. About the research overall: Standard pretreatment was either radiotherapy, temozolomide, or, for most, radiochemotherapy with temozolomide.

Points from the study as a whole: It seemed that pseudoprogression was not linked to changes in the top peripheral T cell clonotypes. Of all patients, 93.3% showed vaccine-induced immune responses.

Described time point: baseline, week 1 (first vaccination visit). Stated treatment: pre-vaccination baseline after standard-of-care therapy. Only in-frame clones appear in the TCRdb table, and some are missing; sequencing was by immunoSEQ multiplex PCR. The table includes tens of thousands of clones, over 75% detected once. V shed 3 bases and J shed 5 bases, with 15 bases lying between them. This CDR3 comprises 16 residues. Germline CDR1 SGHDT, CDR2 YYEEEE. V is TRBV5-6 and J is TRBJ1-6; perhaps TRBD1 as D (5 bases). Sequenced material: PBMCs, taken from a glioma patient treated with radiotherapy, temozolomide or both. The TCR was taken from a man in his forties with glioma. The CDR3 spells CASSSLRDSDNSPLHF. The CDR3 nucleotides read TGTGCCAGCAGCTCACTGAGAGACAGCGATAATTCACCCCTCCACTTT.